This T cell receptor beta chain was observed in a study of cytomegalovirus exposure and HLA in healthy donors (dated by TCRdb to 2016 to 2017). In the study overall: An earlier analysis of some 500 of the donors reported more than 250 Gb of sequence data and around 110 million unique TCR beta sequences from about 200 million T cells. An early release covering more than 500 HLA-typed donors comprised about 300 gigabases of sequencing data and around 80 million unique TCR sequences. Of the roughly 420 genotyped donors, 65% to 90% were placed in the genetic ancestry cluster associated with self-reported Caucasian donors. The study aimed to test whether cataloging public T cell receptors could reveal signatures of past pathogen exposure. The T cell repertoires of several hundred subjects were profiled by immunosequencing and related to cytomegalovirus serostatus. A separate validation cohort of roughly 110 different subjects was used in addition to the roughly 670-subject first cohort. The study combined high-throughput TCR immunosequencing, statistical association of individual TCRs with disease status, and machine learning to predict cytomegalovirus infection status. A later analysis re-examined previously published TCR beta repertoires from roughly 650 donors and added high-resolution HLA genotyping to investigate patterns of TCR occurrence. In the later analysis, no new phenotypic data were used to find candidate immune exposures; instead, reliance was placed on TCR beta sequences and their occurrence across donors. An earlier analysis of some 600 of the donors applied high-throughput TCR beta sequencing to assess whether each TCR beta V gene segment acted as functional or pseudogenic. Donor age, sex, ethnicity and CMV serostatus were compiled alongside the repertoire data. A later genetic analysis used genome-wide SNP genotypes for about 60% of the roughly 700 donors, treating that subset as a discovery cohort. Every discovery cohort repertoire had been produced on one sequencing platform. HLA typing covered class I and class II loci at four-digit resolution. Typing coverage varied by locus: about 629-630 donors for A, B, C, DRB1 and DQB1; some 520 for DQA1; more than 600 for DPA1; around 450 for DPB1. About five DR-DQ haplotypes were handled as single units for association and clustering because linkage in the cohort was strong. Among 300 to 450 genotyped donors of the cohort, an average of around 240,000 unique TCR beta nucleotide sequences were sequenced per donor, about a sixth of them non-productive. The investigation overall reported the following: Strong co-occurrence of HLA alleles, especially DR and DQ, made assigning TCR associations to individual alleles difficult. A later analysis associated around 16,000 TCR beta sequences with specific HLA alleles at a false discovery rate of 0.05. According to a later analysis, most CMV-associated TCR beta chains appeared to be HLA-restricted, and the HLA associations seemed to be driven largely by CMV exposure. Compared with equally common non-associated chains, HLA-associated TCR beta chains in a later analysis were more clonally expanded and had lower generation probabilities. A further reported finding was that TCR beta sequences accurately predicted the HLA-A and HLA-B alleles for most subjects in the first cohort. In a later analysis, several top co-occurrence clusters were reported to appear linked to parvovirus B19, influenza, CMV and Epstein-Barr virus. In a later genetic analysis, fewer N-insertions in productive TCRs were reported among donors in an Asian-associated ancestry cluster than the roughly 710-donor mean. In vitro tests confirmed that a few of the cytomegalovirus-associated TCR beta chains recognize cytomegalovirus antigens. Immune exposure information for the cohort was limited to CMV serostatus. V-gene and J-gene trimming of TCR beta chains was associated with a missense DCLRE1C variant in a later genetic analysis, and the association was replicated in an independent cohort. Cytomegalovirus status was reported to be diagnosed by the classifier with high specificity and sensitivity in both the original and validation cohorts. Linkage disequilibrium might explain the correlated functional status among segregating V segments, but an unknown experimental factor could not be ruled out. A group of highly shared sequence variants was considered likely to be a technical artifact of the sequencing pipeline. A later analysis found that TCR association rates varied across HLA loci, with DRB1 alleles showing the most associated TCRs and HLA-C alleles the fewest. Across donors, most TCR sequences were observed very rarely, whereas some public TCRs were present in many individuals. Broadly in line with IMGT annotations, most TCR beta V segments showed up in productive rearrangements about 87% or about 30% of the time in an earlier analysis of approximately 640 of the donors. It was suggested by the authors that the approach could potentially be generalized to other disease states and immunological phenotypes. Because some donors lacked HLA typing at each locus, the association tests relied only on the typed subset. Sequencing depth was assumed to be roughly uniform across donors in the presence/absence analyses, though that assumption may not hold. Only TCR beta chains were sequenced in this cohort, and the absence of alpha or paired-chain data limited detectable features. In the study, approximately 160 TCR beta chains were listed as associated with cytomegalovirus. The earlier analysis of fewer than 750 of the donors excluded 15 to 20 rarely observed V segments, including chromosome 9 orphons, because counts were too low.

The cohort comprised more than 550 healthy bone marrow donors. All cohort members were sampled while nominally healthy, although unrecorded immune exposures were likely present. The donor was CMV seropositive and belonged to the group of over 250 seropositive cohort members. A peripheral blood sample was collected from each donor, and TCR beta sequencing was performed on peripheral blood mononuclear cells. The Qiagen DNeasy Blood Extraction Kit was used to extract genomic DNA from the blood cell samples. Libraries came from the immunoSEQ multiplex PCR assay. A mixture of 60 forward primers for TCR Vbeta segments and 13 reverse primers for TCR Jbeta segments was used in the multiplex PCR. The CDR3 region of rearranged TCR beta genes was amplified from genomic DNA with a multiplex PCR assay. Amplified TCR beta libraries were sequenced as 87-base-pair reads on the Illumina HiSeq System. Concerning the study's data processing: A later analysis counted 75 million to 100 million unique TCR beta chains across the 550 to 750 repertoires, and around 12 million of these chains were shared by at least two donors. Raw reads were error-corrected and collapsed into unique sequences with a nearest-neighbor algorithm that merged closely related sequences to remove PCR and sequencing errors. V, D and J gene segments were assigned by aligning CDR3 sequences to IMGT reference sequences. Each retained sequence needed at least a six-nucleotide match to both a V gene segment and a J gene segment. A rearrangement was called productive if the CDR3 had no stop codons and remained in frame with V and J, and every other rearrangement was called non-productive. Following IMGT convention, CDR3 was defined as the stretch from the second conserved V-encoded cysteine up to the conserved J-encoded phenylalanine. The earlier analysis of 500 to 650 of the donors excluded any sequence lacking an unambiguous match to a single V gene segment. In an earlier analysis of some 590 of the donors, a V segment was called functional when productive rearrangements were above 56.7%, and segregating when the standard deviation between donors exceeded 5%. A statistical classification framework was developed to diagnose cytomegalovirus status using the catalog of TCR beta chain sequences. In a later analysis, TCR nucleotide sequences were compared against IMGT/GENE-DB human TR gene sequences so that V and J genes could be assigned. Using the TCRdist pipeline, a later analysis assigned CDR3 sequences along with most-parsimonious VDJ recombination scenarios. A later analysis defined each TCR beta chain by its CDR3 amino acid sequence plus V-gene family, and excluded reads lacking a unique V-gene family. A later analysis removed several hundred highly shared, low-generation-probability nucleotide sequences to deal with suspected cross-contamination and a sequencing artifact. In a later analysis, a clonal expansion index for each public chain was calculated from normalized within-repertoire ranks of inferred template counts. In a later analysis, generation probabilities were computed with a VDJ recombination model fitted to out-of-frame rearrangements, and the resulting probabilities were checked against IGoR. Hypergeometric tests were used in a later analysis to score TCR-TCR, TCR-HLA and TCR-CMV co-occurrence, with a repertoire-size bias correction applied to the TCR pairs. A later analysis estimated false discovery rates by permuting HLA or CMV assignments 20 times. A later analysis grouped co-occurring TCRs with DBSCAN, adding TCRdist sequence similarity when clustering within HLA-allele-positive subsets. Repertoires with fewer than 30,000 or more than 120,000 public chains were left out of co-occurrence clustering, as were a handful of repertoires with anomalous nucleotide sharing. TCRdb's version of the immuneACCESS table is confined to in-frame rearrangements and falls short of the full clone set. An unresolved V gene accounts for under half of the shortfall where checked; the remainder is of unknown origin. For V, J and clone size, that table is used; D and trimming come from the DNA. This sample comprises more than 95,000 clones, less than 85% of them detected only once. The ten largest account for approximately 10% of the sample.

On this clone: The clone's antigen remains unknown. The input lacks base qualities; no much larger clone sits a single base away.

Sequences were obtained from PBMCs. The clonotype was recovered from a man aged 30-40 years in good health and CMV-seropositive.

Here the CDR3 is given as CASSSSKGQGRNYGYTF. In nucleotide form, the sequence is TGTGCCAGCAGTTCCTCGAAAGGACAGGGGAGAAACTATGGCTACACCTTC. The rearranged chain carries TRBV27 and TRBJ1-2; a stretch of 9 junction bases matches TRBD1. At the junction V is shortened by 4 bases and J by 2 bases; bases outside the gene matches: 11. From the cysteine up to the phenylalanine, the CDR3 has a length of 17 residues. Just the 51-base CDR3 DNA is kept, in frame starting at base 1. Sequences MNHEY (CDR1) and SMNVEV (CDR2) are obtained from the germline V gene (reference sequence).